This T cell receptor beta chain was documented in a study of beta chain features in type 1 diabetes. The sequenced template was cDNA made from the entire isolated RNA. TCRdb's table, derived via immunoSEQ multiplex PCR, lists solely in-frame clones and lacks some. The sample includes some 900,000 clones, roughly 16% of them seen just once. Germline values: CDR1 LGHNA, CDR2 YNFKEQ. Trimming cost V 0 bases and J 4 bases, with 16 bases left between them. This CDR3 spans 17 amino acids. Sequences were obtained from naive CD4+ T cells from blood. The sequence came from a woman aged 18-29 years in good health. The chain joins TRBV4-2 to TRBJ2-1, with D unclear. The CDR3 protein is CASSQDQTRAWYNEQFF. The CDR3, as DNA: TGTGCCAGCAGCCAAGATCAGACAAGGGCCTGGTACAATGAGCAGTTCTTC.